The source of this T cell receptor (beta chain) is a study of cytomegalovirus exposure and HLA in healthy donors. Study-wide results and limits: Later on, a genetic analysis was performed. It linked a missense variant in DCLRE1C with V- and J-gene trimming of TCR beta. DRB1 had the most TCR associations and HLA-C the fewest, a later analysis found, with rates varying by HLA locus. Later on, an analysis tied some 17,000 TCR beta sequences to HLA alleles at 0.05 false discovery rate. High specificity and sensitivity for cytomegalovirus status were reported for the classifier.

The CDR3 is made up of 13 amino acids. CDR1 is PRHDT and CDR2 is FYEKMQ in the germline V gene (reference sequence). The V and J ends lost 4 bases and 2 bases respectively, with 9 bases between them. Primers: 60 Vbeta forward and 13 Jbeta reverse. Only in-frame clones appear in the TCRdb table, and some are missing; sequencing was by immunoSEQ multiplex PCR. The sample lists roughly 120,000 clones, 79% occurring once. As for this clone: The antigen remains undetermined.

The sequence was collected from a man aged 25-40 years in good health and CMV-seropositive. The material sequenced was PBMCs. The chain employs TRBV13 and TRBJ2-7, with D perhaps TRBD1 (5 bases). The CDR3 reads CASSSQETYEQYF. DNA for the CDR3: TGTGCCAGCAGCTCACAGGAGACCTACGAGCAGTACTTC.